The 13 T cell receptor beta chains below all came from one sample that was sequenced in a study of cytomegalovirus exposure and HLA in healthy donors. PCR amplification relied on 60 Vbeta primers (plus 13 Jbeta primers). TCRdb's copy holds only in-frame clones and misses some; the assay was immunoSEQ multiplex PCR. The profile shows roughly 30,000 clones, 80% to 90% of them singletons. The sequenced material came from PBMCs. The receptors derive from a boy younger than 18 in good health and CMV-seronegative.

The chain recombines TRBV9 with TRBJ2-6; D remains ambiguous. The germline V gene has CDR1 SGDLS and CDR2 YYNGEE. CDR3 length: 15 residues. The germline V and J ends were trimmed by 4 bases and 1 base, with 9 bases remaining between them. CDR3 coding DNA: TGTGCCAGCAGCCCCCCGCGATCTGGGGCCAACGTCCTGACTTTC. Amino acids: CASSPPRSGANVLTF.

The chain uses TRBV15 and TRBJ1-2; 8 nucleotides match TRBD1. Looked up from germline, CDR1 is LNHNV and CDR2 is YYDKDF (reference sequence). V shed 4 bases, J shed 0 bases, and the junction held 4 bases outside the gene matches. The CDR3 is 15 residues long. The CDR3 reads CATSTGGPPNYGYTF. For the CDR3, the DNA is TGTGCCACCAGCACAGGGGGCCCGCCTAACTATGGCTACACCTTC.

In its sample, this clone ranks as medium-sized. Within the sample, other DNA sequences also encode this same CDR3. The genes are TRBV6-5 and TRBJ2-3, with 11 bases identical to TRBD2. J was trimmed by 1 base and V by 6 bases; bases with no gene match: 3. The germline V gene has CDR1 MNHEY and CDR2 SVGAGI. The CDR3 loop spans 15 amino acids. CDR3 in amino acids: CASRAGLAGTDTQYF. As DNA, the CDR3 is TGTGCCAGCAGAGCGGGACTAGCGGGCACAGATACGCAGTATTTT.

In the case of this clone: The identical CDR3 is also encoded by other nucleotide sequences in the sample. The genes are TRBV5-4 and TRBJ2-3; D gene ambiguous. V lost 1 base, J lost 4 bases, and 4 bases lay in between. The germline CDR1 and CDR2 sequences are SGHNT and YYREEE (reference sequence). CDR3 length: 12 amino acids. The CDR3, as DNA: TGTGCCAGCAGCTTGTTCTCAGATACGCAGTATTTT. Its translation: CASSLFSDTQYF. Full variable domain (missing parts from reference TRBV5-4 and TRBJ2-3): ETGVTQSPTHLIKTRGQQVTLRCSSQSGHNTVSWYQQALGQGPQFIFQYYREEENGRGNFPPRFSGLQFPNYSSELNVNALELDDSALYLCASSLFSDTQYFGPGTRLTVL.

This clone was seen more than once but under ten times. The rearrangement links TRBV6-1 to TRBJ1-1, with D perhaps TRBD1 (6 bases). Germline-derived CDR1 and CDR2 are MNHNS and SASEGT. The CDR3 consists of 13 residues. Trimming took 6 bases from V and 3 from J, leaving 11 bases between them. This chain's CDR3 is CASRNRVHTEAFF. For the CDR3, the DNA is TGTGCCAGCAGAAACAGGGTGCACACTGAAGCTTTCTTT.

The chain carries TRBV20-1 and TRBJ2-7; D not resolved. Germline-derived CDR1 and CDR2 are DFQATT and SNEGSKA (reference sequence). Trimming pared 6 bases from V and 3 bases from J, leaving 6 bases between. The CDR3 has 10 residues. CDR3 DNA: TGCAGTGCCGCTAGCTACGAGCAGTACTTC. This codes for CSAASYEQYF.

The V and J genes are TRBV7-2 and TRBJ2-7; D gene uncertain. The CDR3 sequence is 13 residues long. In germline, CDR1 is SGHTA, CDR2 FQGNSA. Trimming left V 0 bases short and J 4 bases short, with 7 bases between. The CDR3 DNA sequence: TGTGCCAGCAGCTTAGCTAACGGTTACGAGCAGTACTTC. Amino acids: CASSLANGYEQYF.

The V gene is TRBV27, the J gene TRBJ1-5, with D maybe TRBD1 (6 bases). CDR1 and CDR2 from the germline V gene are MNHEY and SMNVEV (reference sequence). The V end was cut by 3 bases, the J end by 7 bases, with 16 bases between. This CDR3 is 15 amino acids long. The CDR3 region is CASSFTGTNGQPQHF. The CDR3 DNA is TGTGCCAGCAGTTTTACCGGGACAAATGGACAGCCCCAGCATTTT.

The chain joins TRBV4-3 to TRBJ1-2; D call uncertain. Per germline, CDR1 LGHNA and CDR2 YSLEER. Trimming took 1 base from V and 0 from J, leaving 12 bases between them. The CDR3 spans 16 residues. CDR3 in DNA: TGCGCCAGCAGCCAAGGTGTAACAGCGGCTAACTATGGCTACACCTTC. It encodes CASSQGVTAANYGYTF.

CDR3 in DNA: TGTGCCACAGGTCAGCGGGGGAACGGCAATCAGCCCCAGCATTTT. Amino acid sequence: CATGQRGNGNQPQHF. The rearrangement joins TRBV7-9 to TRBJ1-5, with D maybe TRBD1 (5 bases). Per the germline V gene, CDR1 is SEHNR and CDR2 is FQNEAQ (reference sequence). Trimming cost V 10 bases and J 2 bases, with 18 bases left between them. CDR3 length: 15 amino acids.

The V and J genes are TRBV19 and TRBJ2-7; TRBD2 matches 10 bases. CDR1 and CDR2 from the germline V gene are LNHDA and SQIVND (reference sequence). The CDR3 consists of 16 residues. Trimming cost V 5 bases and J 4 bases; bases outside gene matches: 11. CDR3 in DNA: TGTGCCAGTAGTCCTTCAGCGGGGGGGACGATTTACGAGCAGTACTTC. Its protein is CASSPSAGGTIYEQYF.

V usage is TRBV5-6 and J usage is TRBJ1-1; D is unclear. The CDR3 runs to 13 residues. V gave up 0 bases and J gave up 3 bases, with 6 bases separating them. The germline CDR1 and CDR2 sequences are SGHDT and YYEEEE. The chain's CDR3 is CASSLVDYTEAFF. The CDR3 DNA reads TGTGCCAGCAGCTTGGTAGATTACACTGAAGCTTTCTTT.

The chain joins TRBV7-6 to TRBJ1-2; TRBD1 matches 10 bases. Looked up from germline, CDR1 is SGHVS and CDR2 is FNYEAQ. V trimming: 5 bases; J trimming: 2 bases; junction bases outside the gene matches: 8. This CDR3 has 16 amino acids. The CDR3 sequence is CASSVDRGLSNYGYTF. Here the CDR3 DNA reads TGTGCCAGCAGCGTAGACAGGGGGCTCTCAAACTATGGCTACACCTTC.